A selection of T cell receptor beta chains follows, all from one sample in a study of blood T cell repertoires in COVID-19. Only in-frame clones appear in the TCRdb table, and some are missing; sequencing was by immunoSEQ multiplex PCR. The table includes 250,000 or so clones, around 88% detected once. The sequenced sample was PBMCs or T cells enriched from blood (not recorded which). Every receptor here comes from a woman aged 50 to 60 who had recovered from COVID-19. Each CDR3 is given with its conserved first and last residue. The D gene is left open where the match is weak. Clone size appears in some rows only: once, few, many, or a class for an expanded clone.

V gene	CDR3 length	J gene	D gene	clone size	CDR3 DNA	CDR3 protein
TRBV29-1	14	TRBJ1-4	TRBD1	few	TGCAGCGTTGTGGGGGGACAGAATAATGAAAAACTGTTTTTT	CSVVGGQNNEKLFF
TRBV2	15	TRBJ1-2	TRBD1	-	TGTGCCAGCATGGCCCCGGGACAGGGTATCTATGGCTACACCTTC	CASMAPGQGIYGYTF
TRBV5-1	15	TRBJ2-7	TRBD1	-	TGCGCCAGCAGCTTAGGGTCACAGGGGGCCTACGAGCAGTACTTC	CASSLGSQGAYEQYF
TRBV27	15	TRBJ1-3	TRBD1	-	TGTGCCAGCAGTCCCGGGACAGGGGCCACCGGCACCATATATTTT	CASSPGTGATGTIYF
TRBV28	12	TRBJ1-1	-	-	TGTGCCAGCAGTGAAACCGGGTTACAAGCTTTCTTT	CASSETGLQAFF
TRBV11-2	12	TRBJ2-1	-	-	TGTGCCAGCAGCTCTGCAGGGGTTGAGCAGTTCTTC	CASSSAGVEQFF
TRBV27	17	TRBJ2-2	-	-	TGTGCCAGCAGTTTATTTTTCCGGAGACCCGACTCCGGGGAGCTGTTTTTT	CASSLFFRRPDSGELFF
TRBV30	15	TRBJ1-2	TRBD1	-	TGTGCCTGGACAGGCGGGACAGGGCCCGCCTATGGCTACACCTTC	CAWTGGTGPAYGYTF
TRBV9	19	TRBJ2-1	TRBD2	-	TGTGCCAGCAGCGGAGGTCCGGGACTAGCGGGAATCTCCTACAATGAGCAGTTCTTC	CASSGGPGLAGISYNEQFF
TRBV27	15	TRBJ2-4	-	-	TGTGCCAGCAGTTTAACAGGAGTAGCCAAAAACATTCAGTACTTC	CASSLTGVAKNIQYF
TRBV9	12	TRBJ2-2	-	-	TGTGCCAGCAGGGCAGACACCGGGGAGCTGTTTTTT	CASRADTGELFF
TRBV4-1	15	TRBJ2-5	-	-	TGCGCCAGCAGCCAAGAGGCAGGGCGGCTGGAGACCCAGTACTTC	CASSQEAGRLETQYF
TRBV7-9	11	TRBJ2-7	-	-	TGTGCCAGCAGCACAGGTTACGAGCAGTACTTC	CASSTGYEQYF
TRBV7-2	15	TRBJ2-5	TRBD1	-	TGTGCCAGCAGCTTACGACAGGGGGCTCTGGAGATCCAGTACTTC	CASSLRQGALEIQYF
TRBV3-1/TRBV3-2	13	TRBJ2-7	-	-	TGTGCCAGCAGCCTAGGGCCCGACGGAGGGCAGTACTTC	CASSLGPDGGQYF
TRBV28	16	TRBJ1-2	-	-	TGTGCCAGCAGCACCACGATCAGGGTCAGGCTTTATGGCTACACCTTC	CASSTTIRVRLYGYTF
TRBV29-1	13	TRBJ2-7	-	-	TGCAGCGTTGAAGACTTTGACAGCTACGAGCAGTACTTC	CSVEDFDSYEQYF
TRBV4-1	13	TRBJ1-1	-	-	TGCGCCAGCAGCCAAGAAGGACAGAATGAAGCTTTCTTT	CASSQEGQNEAFF
TRBV6-5	14	TRBJ1-1	TRBD1	-	TGTGCCAGCAGACAGGGACAGGCGAGGTTGGAAGCTTTCTTT	CASRQGQARLEAFF
TRBV4-3	13	TRBJ1-5	-	-	TGCGCCAGCAGCCAAGAGACGGGTCAGCCCCAGCATTTT	CASSQETGQPQHF
TRBV25-1	12	TRBJ1-2	-	-	TGTGCCAGCAGTAAGACAGAATATGGCTACACCTTC	CASSKTEYGYTF
TRBV19	13	TRBJ1-3	-	-	TGTGCCAGCCGACAGCACTCTGGAAACACCATATATTTT	CASRQHSGNTIYF
TRBV7-6	17	TRBJ2-3	TRBD2	-	TGTGCCAGCAGCTCCAGAGGACGGGGGGGCGGAACAGATACGCAGTATTTT	CASSSRGRGGGTDTQYF
TRBV3-1/TRBV3-2	13	TRBJ1-4	TRBD1	-	TGTGCCAGCTCCAGGGGGCTCGGTGAAAAACTGTTTTTT	CASSRGLGEKLFF
TRBV6-5	15	TRBJ2-2	-	-	TGTGCCAGCAGATACAGGGTCTCGGGGACCGGGGAGCTGTTTTTT	CASRYRVSGTGELFF
TRBV5-6	15	TRBJ1-6	TRBD1	-	TGTGCCAGCAGCGTTATGACAGGGGTAGACTCACCCCTCCACTTT	CASSVMTGVDSPLHF
TRBV4-3	15	TRBJ1-6	-	-	TGCGCCAGCAGCCAAGCTCTAAGACTTAATTCACCCCTCCACTTT	CASSQALRLNSPLHF